Below are 5 T cell receptor beta chains sequenced from a single sample in a study of T cell clonality in common variable immunodeficiency (dated by TCRdb to about 2015). The method behind the library was the immunoSEQ multiplex PCR assay. This is the immuneACCESS table as TCRdb keeps it, with only in-frame sequences that have V and J called. A part of the clones is gone; compared with another copy, unresolved V genes explain less than half, and the rest is unexplained. For this sample the table reports 30,000 to 45,000 clones, with no clone seen just once. The biggest ten clones account for 2.5% to 3% of the sample. Sample: peripheral blood mononuclear cells. The receptors stem from a person aged 18 to 75 in good health.

This clone came up many times. The CDR3 is cut off 3 residues early in the read; its end comes from the germline J gene. The chain recombines TRBV6-2 or TRBV6-3 with TRBJ2-5; 8 bases match TRBD1. The V gene's germline CDR1 is MNHEY and CDR2 SVGEGT. The CDR3 contains 15 residues. The sequenced part of the CDR3 DNA is TGTGCCAGCAGTTACTCGGGACAGGTCCGGGCAACC. It yields the protein CASSYSGQVRAT. The complete CDR3 protein is CASSYSGQVRATQYF.

This clone was seen at least ten times. The read halts 3 residues ahead of the CDR3 end, with the missing end drawn from the germline J gene. This chain joins TRBV5-1 and TRBJ2-1; TRBD2 agrees at 7 bases. Per germline, CDR1 SGHRS and CDR2 YFSETQ. The length of the CDR3 is 17 residues. V lost 4 bases, J lost 5 bases, and 15 bases stayed unmatched. CDR3 sequence reads: CASSPGTTTLLDNEQFF. The CDR3 bases that were read are TGCGCCAGCAGCCCGGGGACTACTACCTTACTCGACAATGAG. The full variable domain, in which reference TRBV5-1 and TRBJ2-1 provide the parts outside the CDR3, is KAGVTQTPRYLIKTRGQQVTLSCSPISGHRSVSWYQQTPGQGLQFLFEYFSETQRNKGNFPGRFSGRQFSNSRSEMNVSTLELGDSALYLCASSPGTTTLLDNEQFFGPGTRLTVL.

This clone appeared many times. The read finishes 3 residues shy of the CDR3 end, and the germline J gene is used to complete it. The V gene is TRBV28, the J gene TRBJ2-1; 8 positions agree with TRBD1. V shed 3 bases and J 3 bases; nucleotides not matched to a gene: 4. This CDR3 has 15 amino acids. CDR1 is MDHEN, CDR2 SYDVKM, per germline. This CDR3 reads CASSFTGGFYNEQFF. CDR3 DNA, as far as it was read: TGTGCCAGCAGTTTCACAGGGGGTTTCTACAATGAG.

This clone was found many times. The part of the CDR3 DNA that was read is TGTGCCAGCTCACTAACCGGGACACCGAACAATGAG. Protein product: CASSLTGTPNNE. The complete CDR3 protein is CASSLTGTPNNEQFF. The rearrangement links TRBV18 to TRBJ2-1, with a tentative D call TRBD1 (6 bases). Read sequence stops 3 residues before the CDR3 end, and the germline J gene provides the missing end. V was trimmed by 4 bases and J by 5 bases, leaving 15 bases between them. The CDR3 has 15 residues. Looked up from germline, CDR1 is KGHSH and CDR2 is LQKENI.

This clone showed up many times. Sequence at one end of the junction differs from germline and may be a read error. The sequenced fragment ends 3 residues before the CDR3 boundary, so the rest is inferred from the germline J gene. V gene TRBV20-1 combines with J gene TRBJ2-7, with TRBD1 matching over 7 bases. CDR3 length equals 13 residues. Germline V lookup: CDR1 DFQATT, CDR2 SNEGSKA (reference sequence). Incomplete CDR3 DNA: TGCAGTGCCAGAGGGGACAGCGCCTACGAG. This translates into CSARGDSAYE. The CDR3, in full, reads CSARGDSAYEQYF.